Here is one T cell receptor (beta chain) with its context. No antigen is known for it. This entry belongs to a study of cytomegalovirus exposure and HLA in healthy donors. The overall study: Researchers previously reported finding 90 million to 120 million unique TCR beta sequences from about 170 million T cells. Findings and caveats of the study: Researchers left out some V segments, among them TRBV6-2 and TRBV6-3, as indistinguishable. What a later analysis showed was that several of the most significant clusters appeared linked to common viral pathogens. A later analysis found TCR association rates differed by HLA locus, highest for DRB1 and lowest for HLA-C.

The CDR3 loop spans 14 amino acids. Germline V gene lookup returns CDR1 PRHDT and CDR2 FYEKMQ (reference sequence). J gave up 8 bases and V 5 bases, and 11 bases lay outside the gene matches. The PCR made use of 60 Vbeta and 13 Jbeta primers. Profiling relied on immunoSEQ multiplex PCR, and the TCRdb table lists in-frame clones only, not all of them. Of over 200,000 clones listed, roughly 79% are singletons. Sequences were obtained from PBMCs. This receptor was taken from a woman between 35 and 50 years old in good health and CMV-seronegative. The gene calls are TRBV13 and TRBJ1-2; TRBD1 agrees at 7 bases. CDR3 sequence reads: CASSKTGDEIGYTF. In nucleotides, the CDR3 is TGTGCCAGCAGCAAAACAGGGGACGAGATAGGCTACACCTTC.